Detailed here is one TCR beta chain. No antigen is known for it. This record belongs to a study of vaccination effects on CD4 cells after COVID-19. Study findings and constraints: Clones that were induced by infection or by vaccine showed marked contraction late after vaccination.

Antigen-specific CD4+ T cells were first expanded with viral peptide pools by the ViraFEST assay and only then sequenced. The culture ran for nine to eleven days, and then CD4+ T cells were isolated. Two-dose BNT162b2 or mRNA-1273 vaccination was given to participants. A density of around 2 million PBMC per well was used; these cells were cultured with approximately 9.3 IU/ml IL-2 and roughly 9.5 ug/ml peptides. V was cut by 5 bases and J by 5 bases, with 15 bases left in between. The CDR3 is made up of 15 amino acids. CDR1 and CDR2 (germline): SGHTA, FQGTGA. Assay used: immunoSEQ multiplex PCR; TCRdb lists only in-frame clones, some missing. The table lists tens of thousands of clones, about 80% of them singletons.

V and J are TRBV7-3 and TRBJ2-2; D perhaps matches TRBD1 (6 bases). The specimen comprised CD4+ T cells from PBMCs cultured with HCoV-OC43 spike peptides, sampled after COVID-19 vaccination. Described subset: HCoV-OC43 spike overlapping peptide pool stimulation. The TCR originated in a human donor who received a COVID-19 vaccine. This CDR3 is CASSPLQGWTGELFF. The CDR3, as DNA: TGTGCCAGCAGCCCGCTACAGGGTTGGACCGGGGAGCTGTTTTTT.